This is a list of T cell receptor beta chains from one sample in a study of CD8+CD57+ T cells in acquired aplastic anemia. In TCRdb, the reads were re-called with MiXCR into one record per CDR3 protein. The sample shows 310,000 or so distinct CDR3 sequences, approximately 57% of them seen only once. Sequencing was performed on sorted CD4+, CD8+, or CD8+CD57+ T cells (not recorded which) from PBMCs. Receptors were obtained from a human donor with aplastic anemia. Both conserved end residues are part of each CDR3. Fields, in order: clone size, V gene, J gene, D gene, CDR3 DNA, CDR3 protein. A D gene is named only where the DNA matches it firmly. A clone size is listed for some rows: how often the clone was seen (once, few, many), or a class if it is expanded.

.	TRBV19	TRBJ1-1	.	TGTGCCAGTAAATTGAACACTGAAGCTTTCTTT	CASKLNTEAFF
many	TRBV6-6	TRBJ2-7	TRBD1	TGTGCCAGCAGTTACCTTAAACAGGGGTACGAGCAGTACTTC	CASSYLKQGYEQYF
.	TRBV20-1	TRBJ1-2	.	TGCAGTGCCATACAGGGCTACACCTTC	CSAIQGYTF
many	TRBV4-1	TRBJ2-7	.	TGCGCCAGCAGCCAAGATCTGGGAGGCTTCTACGAGCAGTACTTC	CASSQDLGGFYEQYF
once	TRBV20-1	TRBJ2-7	TRBD1	TGCAGTGACCGGACAGGGGGCCATAGGGACGAGCAGTACTTC	CSDRTGGHRDEQYF
.	TRBV7-3	TRBJ2-1	.	TGTGCCAGCAGCTTATACTACCTCGGTGAGCAGTTCTTC	CASSLYYLGEQFF
.	TRBV20-1	TRBJ2-1	TRBD2	TGCAGTGCTAGGAAAGGCAGGGAGGGCGGTGAGCAGTTCTTC	CSARKGREGGEQFF
.	TRBV7-9	TRBJ1-2	TRBD1	TGTGCCAGCAGCTTAGCCACAGGGGGGGGAGAGAATGGCTACACCTTC	CASSLATGGGENGYTF
.	TRBV29-1	TRBJ2-1	.	TGCAGCGTTGAAGATCTGTACGGTCGGAATGAGCAGTTCTTC	CSVEDLYGRNEQFF
.	TRBV4-1	TRBJ2-7	TRBD1	TGCGCCAGCAGCCAGGGACAGACAAACTACGAGCAGTACTTC	CASSQGQTNYEQYF
few	TRBV18	TRBJ1-1	TRBD1	TGTGCCAGCTCACGGGGACAGGGGGCGAGGACTGAAGCTTTCTTT	CASSRGQGARTEAFF
.	TRBV7-9	TRBJ1-1	TRBD1	TGTGCCAGCAGCGGGGGCCGGGGGACAGGGGGCCCGAACACTGAAGCTTTCTTT	CASSGGRGTGGPNTEAFF
many	TRBV10-3	TRBJ2-2	TRBD1	TGTGCCGCCAAGACAGGGGCAGAAAACACCGGGGAGCTGTTTTTT	CAAKTGAENTGELFF
.	TRBV6-2/TRBV6-3	TRBJ2-5	TRBD2	TGTGCCAGCAGTTATACAGGACGTACGGGGGGTGAGACCCAGTACTTC	CASSYTGRTGGETQYF
.	TRBV7-7	TRBJ2-7	TRBD2	TGTGCTAGCAGCTTAGTAGCGGGGAATCTCGGCGAGCAGTACTTC	CASSLVAGNLGEQYF
once	TRBV7-3	TRBJ1-1	.	TGTGCCAGCAGCATAGGGGGGGGGTTCGCTGAAGCTTTCTTT	CASSIGGGFAEAFF
few	TRBV20-1	TRBJ2-7	TRBD2	TGCAGTGCTAGCGTACTAGCGGCAAGCTCCTACGAGCAGTACTTC	CSASVLAASSYEQYF
.	TRBV5-8	TRBJ2-3	.	TGTGCCAGCAGCTTGGCCCTAACGGGGGGCTTTTTCCGCACAGATACGCAGTATTTT	CASSLALTGGFFRTDTQYF
.	TRBV19	TRBJ1-6	.	TGTGCCAGTAGTATGAGGGAGGTAGGATCACCCCTCCACTTT	CASSMREVGSPLHF
.	TRBV10-3	TRBJ1-2	TRBD1	TGTGCCAGCAGTGAACAGGGGGCGCCCACAAATGGCTACACCTTC	CASSEQGAPTNGYTF
once	TRBV29-1	TRBJ2-7	.	TGCAGCGTTGAAGTGGAAACCAGAGAGTACTTC	CSVEVETREYF
.	TRBV25-1	TRBJ1-2	.	TGTGCCAGCAGTTCGGGGGGCTACACCTTC	CASSSGGYTF
many	TRBV2	TRBJ2-7	.	TGTGCCAGCAGTGTAGAGGGGTTCTACGAGCAGTACTTC	CASSVEGFYEQYF
.	TRBV9	TRBJ1-2	.	TGTGCCAGTGGGGCTGGGGACTATGGCTACACCTTC	CASGAGDYGYTF